Listed here are 18 T cell receptor beta chains from one sample, sequenced in a study of blood T cell repertoires in COVID-19. The assay was immunoSEQ multiplex PCR, and TCRdb's table has in-frame clones only and misses some. Of some 100,000 clones listed, about 85% are singletons. Sequencing was carried out using peripheral blood. These TCRs come from a human donor in a cohort sampled during active COVID-19.

The chain uses TRBV28 and TRBJ2-2; 8 bases agree with TRBD2. The CDR3 covers 18 residues. Germline trimming cut 8 bases from V and 4 bases from J; bases unmatched to any gene: 18. Germline values: CDR1 MDHEN, CDR2 SYDVKM. The CDR3 protein is CASESLLGAGVATGELFF. CDR3 bases: TGTGCCAGCGAAAGTCTCCTCGGAGCGGGGGTTGCCACCGGGGAGCTGTTTTTT.

This chain joins TRBV2 and TRBJ1-4; 10 bases agree with TRBD1. Trimming at V came to 9 bases and at J to 12 bases, leaving 19 bases not matched to a gene. The germline V gene has CDR1 SNHLY and CDR2 FYNNEI. CDR3 size: 16 residues. For the CDR3, the DNA is TGTGCCAGGAGTAGGGTGCCGGGACAGGGGAATTCGGAACTGTTTTTT. It encodes CARSRVPGQGNSELFF.

The CDR3 coding sequence is TGTGCCAGTAGTAGACCCGGGACTCCACGGGGCACTGAAGCTTTCTTT. This sequence encodes CASSRPGTPRGTEAFF. The rearrangement joins TRBV19 to TRBJ1-1; TRBD1 is a possible D gene (5 bases). V was trimmed by 4 bases and J by 4 bases, leaving 19 bases between them. Germline loops: CDR1 LNHDA, CDR2 SQIVND (reference sequence). The CDR3 runs 16 residues.

V is TRBV29-1 and J is TRBJ2-2, with 10 positions matching TRBD2. CDR1 is SQVTM and CDR2 is ANQGSEA in the germline V gene. The CDR3 sequence is 15 residues long. With V trimmed by 6 bases and J by 5 bases, 9 bases remained unmatched. The CDR3 nucleotides are TGCAGCGTGCGACTTAGCGGGGGGCTTACCGGGGAGCTGTTTTTT. This encodes CSVRLSGGLTGELFF.

This clone was seen a few times. This sequence joins TRBV10-3 and TRBJ2-6; D may be TRBD1 (6 bases). Germline loops: CDR1 ENHRY, CDR2 SYGVKD. This CDR3 region has 14 residues. V was pared by 4 bases and J by 2 bases, with 6 bases between. CDR3 sequence: CAISAGAGANVLTF. Here the CDR3 DNA reads TGTGCCATCAGTGCAGGGGCTGGGGCCAACGTCCTGACTTTC.

The chain is built from TRBV28 and TRBJ1-1; D is undetermined. Germline CDR1 is MDHEN and CDR2 is SYDVKM. This CDR3 comprises 8 residues. CDR3 sequence: CGVSGAFF. CDR3 nucleotides: TGTGGAGTCTCGGGGGCTTTCTTT.

The genes are TRBV6-5 and TRBJ2-7, with 9 bases identical to TRBD2. Germline V gene lookup returns CDR1 MNHEY and CDR2 SVGAGI. The CDR3 has 15 amino acids. V lost 7 bases to trimming and J lost 5 bases; unmatched junction nucleotides: 12. CDR3 in DNA: TGTGCCAGCACCCGAGCGGCTAGCGGGGCCCACGAGCAGTACTTC. Protein: CASTRAASGAHEQYF.

This chain connects TRBV28 to TRBJ2-3; 11 bases are shared with TRBD2. The germline CDR1 and CDR2 sequences are MDHEN and SYDVKM. The CDR3 sequence is 15 residues long. The J segment lost 6 bases and the V segment lost 6 bases, leaving 8 bases of the junction unmatched. The CDR3, as DNA: TGTGCCAGCAGCAATAGCGGGAGGGTCAGGGATACGCAGTATTTT. It specifies CASSNSGRVRDTQYF.

DNA of the CDR3: TGTGCCAGCAGCCGGACAGGGGGCGTAACTGAAGCTTTCTTT. It is translated as CASSRTGGVTEAFF. V and J are TRBV7-6 and TRBJ1-1; 11 nucleotides match TRBD1. The CDR3 sequence is 14 residues long. From germline, CDR1 is SGHVS and CDR2 FNYEAQ. Trimming cost V 5 bases and J 5 bases; bases outside gene matches: 4.

The chain links TRBV5-1 to TRBJ2-7; maybe TRBD1 (5 bases). V was clipped by 7 bases and J by 3 bases, with 14 bases between them. The CDR3 length is 13 residues. Germline V gives CDR1 SGHRS, CDR2 YFSETQ. This CDR3 is CASGVRDSYEQYF. CDR3 coding DNA: TGCGCCAGCGGGGTGCGAGACAGCTACGAGCAGTACTTC. Together with reference TRBV5-1 and TRBJ2-7, the CDR3 gives the full variable domain: KAGVTQTPRYLIKTRGQQVTLSCSPISGHRSVSWYQQTPGQGLQFLFEYFSETQRNKGNFPGRFSGRQFSNSRSEMNVSTLELGDSALYLCASGVRDSYEQYFGPGTRLTVT.

The gene calls are TRBV15 and TRBJ1-1; 7 nucleotides line up with TRBD1. J gave up 4 bases and V 3 bases, and 8 bases lay outside the gene matches. Germline values: CDR1 LNHNV, CDR2 YYDKDF (reference sequence). The CDR3 loop spans 15 amino acids. Here the CDR3 reads CATSRRQGSFTEAFF. The CDR3 DNA reads as TGTGCCACCAGCAGGAGACAGGGCTCCTTCACTGAAGCTTTCTTT. Supplemented by reference TRBV15 and TRBJ1-1, the full variable domain reads DAMVIQNPRYQVTQFGKPVTLSCSQTLNHNVMYWYQQKSSQAPKLLFHYYDKDFNNEADTPDNFQSRRPNTSFCFLDIRSPGLGDTAMYLCATSRRQGSFTEAFFGQGTRLTVV.

The chain combines TRBV12-5 with TRBJ2-7, with TRBD2 matching 9 bases. Trimming took 1 base from V and 4 from J; bases not matched to a gene: 8. Germline V lookup: CDR1 LGHNT, CDR2 FRNRAP. CDR3 length: 16 amino acids. The DNA for the CDR3 is TGTGCTAGTGGTTTGGCTAGCGGGACAGATGCTTACGAGCAGTACTTC. Protein sequence: CASGLASGTDAYEQYF. Combining the CDR3 with reference TRBV12-5 and TRBJ2-7 gives the whole variable domain DARVTQTPRHKVTEMGQEVTMRCQPILGHNTVFWYRQTMMQGLELLAYFRNRAPLDDSGMPKDRFSAEMPDATLATLKIQPSEPRDSAVYFCASGLASGTDAYEQYFGPGTRLTVT.

The chain carries TRBV13 and TRBJ1-3, with D tentatively TRBD1 (5 bases). V lost 2 bases and J lost 1, with 15 bases in between. This CDR3 contains 17 residues. Germline CDR1 is PRHDT and CDR2 is FYEKMQ (reference sequence). CDR3 protein: CASSLYRGGKSGNTIYF. The CDR3 DNA follows: TGTGCCAGCAGCTTATACCGGGGGGGAAAGTCTGGAAACACCATATATTTT. The complete variable domain, with remaining parts taken from reference TRBV13 and TRBJ1-3, reads AAGVIQSPRHLIKEKRETATLKCYPIPRHDTVYWYQQGPGQDPQFLISFYEKMQSDKGSIPDRFSAQQFSDYHSELNMSSLELGDSALYFCASSLYRGGKSGNTIYFGEGSWLTVV.

V gene TRBV5-1 combines with J gene TRBJ2-1; TRBD2 aligns across 12 bases. J was trimmed by 4 bases and V by 0 bases; bases with no gene match: 2. Germline V gene sequence: CDR1 SGHRS, CDR2 YFSETQ. The CDR3 extends over 16 amino acids. The CDR3 loop reads CASSLELAGGYNEQFF. The CDR3 DNA follows: TGCGCCAGCAGCTTGGAGCTAGCGGGAGGGTACAATGAGCAGTTCTTC.

The V call is TRBV5-1, the J call TRBJ2-5; 7 nucleotides align to TRBD2. V lost 0 bases and J lost 2; bases outside the gene matches: 7. CDR3 size: 16 residues. Per the germline V gene, CDR1 is SGHRS and CDR2 is YFSETQ. As DNA, the CDR3 is TGCGCCAGCAGCTTGGTGGCGGGGGTCCTTCAAGAGACCCAGTACTTC. Translation gives CASSLVAGVLQETQYF.

This sequence joins TRBV7-9 and TRBJ2-5; D is undetermined. Germline V gene sequence: CDR1 SEHNR, CDR2 FQNEAQ (reference sequence). The V end lost 1 base, the J end lost 2 bases, and 8 bases lay between the germline ends. The CDR3 extends over 14 amino acids. CDR3 DNA: TGTGCCAGCAGCTTAGTTGAGTTTCAAGAGACCCAGTACTTC. Amino acid sequence: CASSLVEFQETQYF.

The chain carries TRBV29-1 and TRBJ2-2; 8 bases agree with TRBD2. Germline CDR1 SQVTM, CDR2 ANQGSEA. V shed 4 bases and J 4 bases; nucleotides not matched to a gene: 11. There are 16 residues in the CDR3. The CDR3 loop is CSVVADGRESTGELFF. The CDR3 DNA reads as TGCAGCGTTGTGGCCGACGGGAGGGAATCCACCGGGGAGCTGTTTTTT.

The rearrangement joins TRBV7-2 to TRBJ1-6; D might be TRBD1 (5 bases). This CDR3 comprises 14 residues. The V gene lost 1 base and the J gene lost 7 bases, with 8 bases spanning the gap. Germline V gene data show CDR1 as SGHTA and CDR2 as FQGNSA. The CDR3 spells CASSLGRQNSPLHF. The CDR3 nucleotides read TGTGCCAGCAGCTTAGGAAGACAGAATTCACCCCTCCACTTT.